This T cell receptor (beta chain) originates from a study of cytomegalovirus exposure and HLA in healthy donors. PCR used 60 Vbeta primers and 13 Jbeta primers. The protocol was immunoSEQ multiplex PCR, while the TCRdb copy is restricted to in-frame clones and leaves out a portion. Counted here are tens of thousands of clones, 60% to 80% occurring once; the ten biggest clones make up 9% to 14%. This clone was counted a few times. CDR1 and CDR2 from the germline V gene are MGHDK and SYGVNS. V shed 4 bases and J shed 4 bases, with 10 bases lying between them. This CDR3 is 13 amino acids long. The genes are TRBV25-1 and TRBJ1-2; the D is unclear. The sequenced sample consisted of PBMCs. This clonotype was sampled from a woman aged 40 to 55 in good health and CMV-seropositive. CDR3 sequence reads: CASSAGLVYGYTF. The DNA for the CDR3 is TGTGCCAGCAGTGCAGGTTTGGTCTATGGCTACACCTTC.